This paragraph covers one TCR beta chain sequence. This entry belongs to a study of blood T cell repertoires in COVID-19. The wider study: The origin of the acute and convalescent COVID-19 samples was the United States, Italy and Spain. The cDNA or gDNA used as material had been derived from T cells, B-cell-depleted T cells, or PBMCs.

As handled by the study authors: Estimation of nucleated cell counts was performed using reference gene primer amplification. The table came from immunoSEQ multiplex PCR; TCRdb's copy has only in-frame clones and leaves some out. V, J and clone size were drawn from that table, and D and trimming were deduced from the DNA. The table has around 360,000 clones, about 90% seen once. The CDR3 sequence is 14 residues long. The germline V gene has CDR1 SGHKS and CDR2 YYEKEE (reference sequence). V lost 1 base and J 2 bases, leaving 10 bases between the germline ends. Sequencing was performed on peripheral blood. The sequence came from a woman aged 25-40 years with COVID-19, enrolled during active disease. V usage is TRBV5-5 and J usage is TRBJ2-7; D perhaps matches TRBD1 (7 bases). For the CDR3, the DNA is TGTGCCAGCAGCTTGACAGGGGAGGCCTACGAGCAGTACTTC. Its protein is CASSLTGEAYEQYF.